This T cell receptor beta chain stems from a study of spatial heterogeneity in lung cancer. Findings and limits, study-wide: Tumors with more nonsynonymous mutations had more expanded intratumoral alpha and beta TCRs.

CDR1 is GTSNPN, CDR2 SVGIG, per germline (reference sequence). This CDR3 comprises 12 residues. Trimming stripped 5 bases from V and 4 bases from J, with 11 bases between. On this clonotype itself: What it binds is unknown.

Stated time point: sample taken at primary tumor resection. MiXCR, applied by TCRdb to the 5' RACE reads, yields one record per CDR3 protein. The sample shows about 4,000 distinct CDR3 sequences, roughly two fifths of them seen only once. J is TRBJ2-5 and V is TRBV30; perhaps TRBD1 as D (6 bases). The receptor was isolated from a male donor with early-stage non-small cell lung cancer. Sequencing used lung tumor tissue, obtained at surgery. CDR3 sequence: CAWATGSETQYF. CDR3 nucleotide sequence: TGTGCCTGGGCCACAGGGTCAGAGACCCAGTACTTC.